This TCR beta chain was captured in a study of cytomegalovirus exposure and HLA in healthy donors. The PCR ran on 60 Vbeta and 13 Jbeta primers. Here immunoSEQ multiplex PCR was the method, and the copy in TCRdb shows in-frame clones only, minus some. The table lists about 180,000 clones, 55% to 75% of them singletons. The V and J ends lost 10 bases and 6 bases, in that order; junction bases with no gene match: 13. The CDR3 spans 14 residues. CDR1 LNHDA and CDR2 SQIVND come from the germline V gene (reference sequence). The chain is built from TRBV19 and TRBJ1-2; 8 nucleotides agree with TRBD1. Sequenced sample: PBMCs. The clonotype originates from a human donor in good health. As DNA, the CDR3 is TGTGCCACCACCACAGGGGGGACCCGAAATGGCTACACCTTC. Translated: CATTTGGTRNGYTF.